The 5 T cell receptor beta chains in this list originate from one sample, sequenced in a study of T cell responses to AZD1222 COVID-19 vaccine. Assay: immunoSEQ multiplex PCR; the TCRdb copy retains only in-frame clones and omits some. The sample yields about 260,000 clones, approximately 93% seen once. This material consisted of peripheral blood, taken on day 0 of AZD1222 vaccination. Receptor source: an adult in good health.

This chain links TRBV10-2 with TRBJ1-1; the D is unclear. The CDR3 loop spans 15 amino acids. Deletions cut 3 bases from V and 1 base from J, with 12 bases between. Germline values: CDR1 WSHSY, CDR2 SAAADI. Here the CDR3 reads CASSDWVTRNTEAFF. In DNA form, the CDR3 reads TGCGCCAGCAGTGACTGGGTCACGAGGAACACTGAAGCTTTCTTT.

CDR3 nucleotides: TGTGCCAGTAGTCTATACAGGGGCAATCAGCCCCAGCATTTT. Translating it yields CASSLYRGNQPQHF. The chain recombines TRBV19 with TRBJ1-5; maybe TRBD1 (6 bases). With 5 bases removed from V and 2 bases from J, the gap between germline ends came to 10 bases. Germline V gives CDR1 LNHDA, CDR2 SQIVND (reference sequence). The CDR3 has 14 residues.

The chain joins TRBV28 to TRBJ1-2; maybe TRBD1 (5 bases). CDR1 and CDR2 (germline): MDHEN, SYDVKM. The CDR3 sequence is 13 residues long. V lost 8 bases to trimming and J lost 4 bases, with 14 bases between them. CDR3 coding DNA: TGTGCCAGCGGAACTCCGGGGACCTATGGCTACACCTTC. This gives the protein CASGTPGTYGYTF.

The genes are TRBV14 and TRBJ1-4; no firm D call. This CDR3 has 15 amino acids. The germline CDR1 and CDR2 sequences are SGHDN and FVKESK. V was shortened by 5 bases and J by 7 bases, with 17 bases between the two germline ends. CDR3 loop: CASSSLSQRTEKLFF. CDR3 in DNA: TGTGCCAGCAGCTCCTTGTCCCAACGGACTGAAAAACTGTTTTTT.

The chain couples TRBV3-1 (or the pseudogene TRBV3-2) to TRBJ1-3; D remains unclear. The CDR3 covers 13 residues. V was clipped by 5 bases and J by 4 bases, with 9 bases between them. From germline, CDR1 is LGHDT and CDR2 YNNKEL (reference sequence). Here the CDR3 reads CASSSTLGNTIYF. In nucleotides, the CDR3 is TGTGCCAGCAGCTCGACACTGGGAAACACCATATATTTT.